Listed here are 3 T cell receptor beta chains from one sample, sequenced in a study of beta chain features in type 1 diabetes. Expressed TCRB transcripts were sequenced after all isolated RNA was converted to cDNA. Generated by immunoSEQ multiplex PCR, the TCRdb table keeps only in-frame clones and is missing some. This table has 250,000 to 300,000 clones, 8% appearing once. Source material: central memory CD4+ T cells from blood. These receptors came from a woman aged 18-35 years in good health.

In this sample, this clone turned up a few times. The rearrangement uses TRBV30 and TRBJ2-2; TRBD1 is a possible D gene (5 bases). Germline lookup yields CDR1 GTSNPN and CDR2 SVGIG (reference sequence). V was cut by 4 bases and J by 1 base, with 10 bases left in between. The CDR3 contains 14 residues. The CDR3 is CAWNLGQNTGELFF. The CDR3 bases are TGTGCCTGGAACCTCGGACAGAACACCGGGGAGCTGTTTTTT.

This clone was counted a few times. The chain uses TRBV7-9 and TRBJ2-5; D may be TRBD2 (6 bases). Germline V lookup: CDR1 SEHNR, CDR2 FQNEAQ (reference sequence). The CDR3 runs to 17 residues. Trimming took off 1 base at V and 4 bases at J, with 19 bases between the two ends. CDR3 residues: CASSLGTFSSGGETQYF. The DNA for the CDR3 is TGTGCCAGCAGCTTAGGGACATTCTCGTCCGGGGGAGAGACCCAGTACTTC.

CDR3 DNA sequence: TGTGCCAGCAGCTTAAGGTTGGGTCAGGGGGAGTACTTC. This sequence encodes CASSLRLGQGEYF. This chain joins TRBV5-6 and TRBJ2-7, with 7 bases lining up with TRBD1. CDR1 SGHDT and CDR2 YYEEEE come from the germline V gene. V lost 2 bases and J lost 11; bases outside the gene matches: 10. CDR3 length: 13 residues.